These 15 T cell receptor beta chains originate from one sample sequenced in a study of blood T cell repertoires in COVID-19. TCRdb keeps only in-frame clones here, not all; method: immunoSEQ multiplex PCR. The data contain around 280,000 clones, 70% to 90% of them singletons. Input material: peripheral blood. These receptor sequences come from a woman in her forties or fifties with active or convalescent COVID-19.

In this sample, this clone turned up once. J is TRBJ2-1 and V is TRBV27, with 11 bases aligning to TRBD2. Trimming took 6 bases from V and 3 from J; bases not matched to a gene: 16. CDR3 length: 19 residues. Looked up from germline, CDR1 is MNHEY and CDR2 is SMNVEV (reference sequence). The chain's CDR3 is CASRGSGLAGGQIYNEQFF. For the CDR3, the DNA is TGTGCCAGCAGAGGGTCAGGGCTAGCGGGAGGCCAAATCTACAATGAGCAGTTCTTC.

With regard to this clone: The junction departs from the called germline gene at one end, perhaps through a read error. This rearrangement joins TRBV19 to TRBJ2-4, with 11 bases lining up with TRBD1. The CDR3 sequence is 14 residues long. CDR1 and CDR2 from the germline V gene are LNHDA and SQIVND (reference sequence). The CDR3 region has the DNA TGTGCCAGTAGTCCCCGGGACAGGGGGGCCCCCGGTAGATTC. Translating gives CASSPRDRGAPGRF.

In its sample, this clone was seen many times. V gene TRBV29-1 combines with J gene TRBJ2-2; D may be TRBD1 (6 bases). The CDR3 length is 14 residues. The V end lost 5 bases, the J end lost 6 bases, and 16 bases lay between the germline ends. The germline gives CDR1 SQVTM, CDR2 ANQGSEA. Here the CDR3 DNA reads TGCAGCGTTCTGACAGGTTCAGGTGCCGGGGAGCTGTTTTTT. Translation: CSVLTGSGAGELFF.

The chain links TRBV5-1 to TRBJ2-7; a weak D match, TRBD2 (5 bases). CDR3 length: 14 amino acids. V lost 5 bases and J 5 bases, leaving 17 bases between the germline ends. Germline V lookup: CDR1 SGHRS, CDR2 YFSETQ. The CDR3 DNA reads TGCGCCAGCAGTTCTACGGGGAATGAAGACGAGCAGTACTTC. Its translation: CASSSTGNEDEQYF. The whole variable domain, remainder taken from reference TRBV5-1 and TRBJ2-7, is KAGVTQTPRYLIKTRGQQVTLSCSPISGHRSVSWYQQTPGQGLQFLFEYFSETQRNKGNFPGRFSGRQFSNSRSEMNVSTLELGDSALYLCASSSTGNEDEQYFGPGTRLTVT.

This clone has only one observation. The chain recombines TRBV5-6 with TRBJ1-1, with 8 positions matching TRBD1. The CDR3 loop spans 14 amino acids. Germline V CDR1 and CDR2: SGHDT, YYEEEE. The junction had 5 bases not matched to a gene; V was cut back by 4 bases and J by 3 bases. The CDR3 region is CASSVGQGDTEAFF. CDR3 sequence (DNA): TGTGCCAGCAGCGTCGGACAGGGTGACACTGAAGCTTTCTTT.

CDR3 in DNA: TGTGCCAGCAGCTCCTGGACAGGGGAGTATGAGCAGTTCTTC. Its protein product is CASSSWTGEYEQFF. V usage is TRBV5-6 and J usage is TRBJ2-1; 9 bases match TRBD1. Trimming removed 3 bases from V and 8 bases from J; junction bases left unmatched: 6. Germline CDR1 and CDR2: SGHDT and YYEEEE. This CDR3 spans 14 amino acids.

This clone came up a few times. The chain joins TRBV7-9 to TRBJ1-4; TRBD1 agrees at 8 bases. V lost 2 bases to trimming and J lost 7 bases; unmatched junction nucleotides: 9. Germline V gives CDR1 SEHNR, CDR2 FQNEAQ (reference sequence). This CDR3 region has 16 residues. CDR3 in DNA: TGTGCCAGCAGCTTACCCATACAGGGGGGAGGTGAAAAACTGTTTTTT. Translating gives CASSLPIQGGGEKLFF. Supplemented by reference TRBV7-9 and TRBJ1-4, the full variable domain reads DTGVSQNPRHKITKRGQNVTFRCDPISEHNRLYWYRQTLGQGPEFLTYFQNEAQLEKSRLLSDRFSAERPKGSFSTLEIQRTEQGDSAMYLCASSLPIQGGGEKLFFGSGTQLSVL.

This chain uses TRBV10-1 with TRBJ1-1; D uncertain. The CDR3 has 13 amino acids. The ends were cut back, 0 bases at V and 5 bases at J, with 7 bases in the middle. Germline CDR1 and CDR2: WNHNN and SYGVQD (reference sequence). Here the CDR3 DNA reads TGCGCCAGCAGTGAGTCAACCCGGACTGAAGCTTTCTTT. It translates to CASSESTRTEAFF.

The chain links TRBV3-1 (or the pseudogene TRBV3-2) to TRBJ2-2, with unresolved D. The CDR3 has 12 amino acids. The germline gives CDR1 LGHDT, CDR2 YNNKEL (reference sequence). V was trimmed by 4 bases and J by 6 bases, leaving 6 bases between them. In nucleotides, the CDR3 is TGTGCCAGCAGCCCAATAGCCGGGGAGCTGTTTTTT. Amino acid sequence: CASSPIAGELFF.

This clone came up once. The V call is TRBV3-1 (or the pseudogene TRBV3-2), the J call TRBJ2-7; 8 bases agree with TRBD1. With 1 base clipped from V and 5 bases from J, the junction kept 4 bases outside the gene matches. This CDR3 has 14 amino acids. CDR1 and CDR2 from the germline V gene are LGHDT and YNNKEL (reference sequence). Written as DNA, the CDR3 is TGTGCCAGCAGCCAAGGGACAGGGTCTAACGAGCAGTACTTC. Translating it yields CASSQGTGSNEQYF.

This clone was detected only once. The chain combines TRBV11-3 with TRBJ2-7; D may be TRBD1 (5 bases). The V end lost 2 bases, the J end lost 6 bases, and 8 bases lay between the germline ends. CDR3 length equals 12 residues. CDR1 SGHNT and CDR2 YENEEA come from the germline V gene. In DNA form, the CDR3 reads TGTGCCAGCAGCTTAAGGGGCCGCGAGCAGTACTTC. Amino acid sequence: CASSLRGREQYF.

The chain couples TRBV6-5 to TRBJ1-3; D not certain. Per the germline V gene, CDR1 is MNHEY and CDR2 is SVGAGI. Trimming left V 5 bases short and J 0 bases short, with 5 bases between. CDR3 length: 13 residues. Here the CDR3 reads CASSRGSGNTIYF. In DNA, the CDR3 is TGTGCCAGCAGTCGAGGCTCTGGAAACACCATATATTTT.

This sequence joins TRBV5-1 and TRBJ2-5, with 10 bases matching TRBD2. CDR1 SGHRS and CDR2 YFSETQ come from the germline V gene. Trimming removed 3 bases from V and 2 bases from J; junction bases left unmatched: 16. This CDR3 spans 19 amino acids. The CDR3 is CASSSRPLVGLAIQETQYF. Written as DNA, the CDR3 is TGCGCCAGCAGCTCTCGACCCCTAGTGGGACTAGCGATACAAGAGACCCAGTACTTC.

The chain has TRBV23-1 and TRBJ2-3; 7 bases map to TRBD2. TRBV23-1 is designated an ORF whose function remains uncertain. V lost 1 base and J lost 0; bases outside the gene matches: 4. The CDR3 length is 16 residues. The CDR3 nucleotides read TGCGCCAGCAGTCAATTGGGAGCGGGGAGCACAGATACGCAGTATTTT. It translates to CASSQLGAGSTDTQYF.

This clone was detected only once. The chain carries TRBV23-1 and TRBJ1-1; D not certain. TRBV23-1 is filed as an ORF, its function uncertain. CDR3 length: 16 residues. The V gene lost 8 bases and the J gene lost 0 bases, with 19 bases spanning the gap. Here the CDR3 reads CASRKQPPELNTEAFF. CDR3 bases: TGCGCCAGCCGTAAACAACCCCCAGAATTGAACACTGAAGCTTTCTTT.